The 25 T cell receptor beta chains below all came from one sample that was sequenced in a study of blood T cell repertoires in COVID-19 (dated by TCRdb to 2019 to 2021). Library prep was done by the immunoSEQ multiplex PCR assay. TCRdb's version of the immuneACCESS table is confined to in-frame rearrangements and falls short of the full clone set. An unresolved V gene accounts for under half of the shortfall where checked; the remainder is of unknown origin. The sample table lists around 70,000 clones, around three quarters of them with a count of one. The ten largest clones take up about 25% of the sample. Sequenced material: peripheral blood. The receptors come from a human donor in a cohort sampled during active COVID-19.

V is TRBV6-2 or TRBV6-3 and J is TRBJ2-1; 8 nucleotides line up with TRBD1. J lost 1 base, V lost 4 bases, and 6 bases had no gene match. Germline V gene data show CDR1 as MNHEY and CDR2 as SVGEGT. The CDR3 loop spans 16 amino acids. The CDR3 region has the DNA TGTGCCAGCAGTTCAGGAGACAGGGGTTCCTACAATGAGCAGTTCTTC. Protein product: CASSSGDRGSYNEQFF.

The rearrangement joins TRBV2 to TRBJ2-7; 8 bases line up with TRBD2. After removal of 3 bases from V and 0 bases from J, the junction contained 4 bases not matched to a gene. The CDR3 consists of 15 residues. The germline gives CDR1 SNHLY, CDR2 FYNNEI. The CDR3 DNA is TGTGCCAGCAGTGAGTCTCTAGCGGGCTCCTACGAGCAGTACTTC. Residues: CASSESLAGSYEQYF.

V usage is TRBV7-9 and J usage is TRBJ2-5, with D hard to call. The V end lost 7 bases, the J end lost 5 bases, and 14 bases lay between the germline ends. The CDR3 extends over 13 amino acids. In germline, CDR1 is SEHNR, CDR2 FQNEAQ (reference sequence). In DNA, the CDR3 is TGTGCCAGCACCCGGAGCTTCGGGGAGACCCAGTACTTC. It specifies CASTRSFGETQYF.

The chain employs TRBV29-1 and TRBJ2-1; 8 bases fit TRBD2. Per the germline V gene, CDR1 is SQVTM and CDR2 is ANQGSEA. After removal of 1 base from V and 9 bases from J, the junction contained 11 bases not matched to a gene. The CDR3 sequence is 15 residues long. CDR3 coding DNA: TGCAGCGTTGAAGTTGTAGCGGGACGGCCCGCTGAGCAGTTCTTC. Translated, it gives CSVEVVAGRPAEQFF.

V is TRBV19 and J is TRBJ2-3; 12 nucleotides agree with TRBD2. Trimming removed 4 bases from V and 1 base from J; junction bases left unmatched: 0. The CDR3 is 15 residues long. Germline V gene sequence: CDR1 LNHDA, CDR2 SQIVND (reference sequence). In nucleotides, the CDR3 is TGTGCCAGTAGTAGGACTAGCGGGGGCACAGATACGCAGTATTTT. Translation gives CASSRTSGGTDTQYF.

The DNA of the CDR3 is TGTGCCAGCGGACTAGCGGGGGCCTACGAGCAGTACTTC. Protein sequence: CASGLAGAYEQYF. The chain carries TRBV28 and TRBJ2-7, with 13 bases that match TRBD2. There are 13 residues in the CDR3. Germline V gene lookup returns CDR1 MDHEN and CDR2 SYDVKM. With V trimmed by 8 bases and J by 2 bases, 0 bases remained unmatched.

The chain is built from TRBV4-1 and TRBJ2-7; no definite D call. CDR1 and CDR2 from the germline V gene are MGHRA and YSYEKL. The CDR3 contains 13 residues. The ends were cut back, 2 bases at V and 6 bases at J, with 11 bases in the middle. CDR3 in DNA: TGCGCCAGCAGCCAACCCTCAGGTTTCGAGCAGTACTTC. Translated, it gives CASSQPSGFEQYF.

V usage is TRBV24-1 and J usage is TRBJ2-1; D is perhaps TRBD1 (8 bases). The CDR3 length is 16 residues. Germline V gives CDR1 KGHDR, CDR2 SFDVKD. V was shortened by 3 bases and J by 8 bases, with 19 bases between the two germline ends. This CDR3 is CATSDEQGGNNHEQFF. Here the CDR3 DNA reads TGTGCCACCAGTGATGAACAGGGGGGGAACAATCATGAGCAGTTCTTC.

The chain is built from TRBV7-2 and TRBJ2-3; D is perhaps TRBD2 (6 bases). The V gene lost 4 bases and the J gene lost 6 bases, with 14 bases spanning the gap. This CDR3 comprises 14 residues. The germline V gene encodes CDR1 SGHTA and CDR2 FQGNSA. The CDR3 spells CASSYQTGSDTQYF. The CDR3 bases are TGTGCCAGCAGCTACCAAACCGGGAGTGATACGCAGTATTTT. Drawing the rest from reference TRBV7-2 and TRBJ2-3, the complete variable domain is GAGVSQSPSNKVTEKGKDVELRCDPISGHTALYWYRQSLGQGLEFLIYFQGNSAPDKSGLPSDRFSAERTGGSVSTLTIQRTQQEDSAVYLCASSYQTGSDTQYFGPGTRLTVL.

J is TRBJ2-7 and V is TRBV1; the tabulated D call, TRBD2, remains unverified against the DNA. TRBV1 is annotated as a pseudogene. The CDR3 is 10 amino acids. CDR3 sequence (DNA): TGCACCGGAGGAGGGTACGAGCAGTACTTC. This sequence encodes CTGGGYEQYF.

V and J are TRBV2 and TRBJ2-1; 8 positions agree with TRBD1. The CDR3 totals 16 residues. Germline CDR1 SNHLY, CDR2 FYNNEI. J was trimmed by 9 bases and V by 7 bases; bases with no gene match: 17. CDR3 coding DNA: TGTGCCAGCACACTCCGGCAGGGGGCATTGGGGGGTGAGCAGTTCTTC. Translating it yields CASTLRQGALGGEQFF.

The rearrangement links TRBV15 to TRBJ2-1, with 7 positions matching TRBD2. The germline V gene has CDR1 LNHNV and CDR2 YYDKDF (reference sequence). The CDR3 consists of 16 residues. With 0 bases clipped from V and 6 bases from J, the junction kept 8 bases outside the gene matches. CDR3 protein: CATSRDSGREFNEQFF. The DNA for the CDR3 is TGTGCCACCAGCAGAGATTCAGGGCGGGAGTTCAATGAGCAGTTCTTC.

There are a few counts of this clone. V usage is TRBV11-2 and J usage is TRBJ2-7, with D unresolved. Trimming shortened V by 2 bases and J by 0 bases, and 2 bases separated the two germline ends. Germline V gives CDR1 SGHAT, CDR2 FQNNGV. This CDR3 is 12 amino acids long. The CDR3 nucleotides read TGTGCCAGCAGCTTACTCTCCTACGAGCAGTACTTC. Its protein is CASSLLSYEQYF.

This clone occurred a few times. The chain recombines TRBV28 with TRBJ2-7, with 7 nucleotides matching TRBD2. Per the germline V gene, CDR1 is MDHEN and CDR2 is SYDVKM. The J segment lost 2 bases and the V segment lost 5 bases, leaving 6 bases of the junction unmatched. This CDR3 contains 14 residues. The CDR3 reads CASSPSGGTYEQYF. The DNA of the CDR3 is TGTGCCAGCAGTCCTTCCGGGGGGACCTACGAGCAGTACTTC.

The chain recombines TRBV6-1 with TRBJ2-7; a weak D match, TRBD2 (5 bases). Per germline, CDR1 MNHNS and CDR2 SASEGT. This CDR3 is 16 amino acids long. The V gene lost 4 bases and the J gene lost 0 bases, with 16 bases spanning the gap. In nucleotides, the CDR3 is TGTGCCAGCAGTGCCCAAAGTACTAGGAGCTCCTACGAGCAGTACTTC. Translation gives CASSAQSTRSSYEQYF.

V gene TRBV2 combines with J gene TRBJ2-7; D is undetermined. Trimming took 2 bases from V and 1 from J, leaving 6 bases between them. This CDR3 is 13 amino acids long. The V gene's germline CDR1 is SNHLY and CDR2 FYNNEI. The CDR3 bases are TGTGCCAGCAGTGAATCGCAGTCCTACGAGCAGTACTTC. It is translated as CASSESQSYEQYF.

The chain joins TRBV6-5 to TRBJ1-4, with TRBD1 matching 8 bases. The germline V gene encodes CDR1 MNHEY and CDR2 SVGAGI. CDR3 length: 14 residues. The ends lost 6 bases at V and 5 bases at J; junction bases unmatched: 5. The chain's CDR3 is CASRRDRRNEKLFF. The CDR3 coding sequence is TGTGCCAGCAGGAGGGACAGGAGAAATGAAAAACTGTTTTTT.

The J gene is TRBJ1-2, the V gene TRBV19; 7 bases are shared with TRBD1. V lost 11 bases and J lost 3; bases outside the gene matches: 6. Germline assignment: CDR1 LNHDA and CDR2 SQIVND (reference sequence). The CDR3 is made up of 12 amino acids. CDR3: CAASQGDYGYTF. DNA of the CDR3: TGTGCCGCCAGCCAGGGGGACTATGGCTACACCTTC.

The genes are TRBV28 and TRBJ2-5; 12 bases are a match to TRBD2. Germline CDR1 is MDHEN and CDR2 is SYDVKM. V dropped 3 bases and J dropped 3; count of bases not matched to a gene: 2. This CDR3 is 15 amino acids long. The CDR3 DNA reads TGTGCCAGCAGTTTTACTAGCGGGGGGAAAGAGACCCAGTACTTC. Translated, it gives CASSFTSGGKETQYF.

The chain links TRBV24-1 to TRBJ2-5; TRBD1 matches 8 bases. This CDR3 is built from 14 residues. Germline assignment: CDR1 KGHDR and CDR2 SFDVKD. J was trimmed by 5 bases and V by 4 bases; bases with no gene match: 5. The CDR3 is CATSDPTGVETQYF. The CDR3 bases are TGTGCCACCAGTGACCCGACAGGGGTGGAGACCCAGTACTTC.

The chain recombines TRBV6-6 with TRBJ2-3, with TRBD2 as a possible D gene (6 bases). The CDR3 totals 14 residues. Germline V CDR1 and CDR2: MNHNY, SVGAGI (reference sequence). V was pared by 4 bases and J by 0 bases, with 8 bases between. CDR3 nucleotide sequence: TGTGCCAGCAGTTGGGGGACTAGCACAGATACGCAGTATTTT. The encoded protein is CASSWGTSTDTQYF.

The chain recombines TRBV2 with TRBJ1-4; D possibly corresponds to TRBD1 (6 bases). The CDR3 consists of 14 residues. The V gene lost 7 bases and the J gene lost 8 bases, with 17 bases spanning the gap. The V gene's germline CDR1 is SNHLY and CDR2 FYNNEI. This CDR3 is CASNRAGAEEKLFF. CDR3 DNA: TGTGCCAGCAATCGAGCAGGGGCTGAGGAAAAACTGTTTTTT.

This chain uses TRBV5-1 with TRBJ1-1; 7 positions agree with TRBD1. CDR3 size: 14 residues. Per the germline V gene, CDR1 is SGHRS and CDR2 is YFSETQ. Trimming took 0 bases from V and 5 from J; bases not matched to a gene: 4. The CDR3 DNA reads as TGCGCCAGCAGCTTGGGGCGACAGGGTACTGAAGCTTTCTTT. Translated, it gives CASSLGRQGTEAFF.

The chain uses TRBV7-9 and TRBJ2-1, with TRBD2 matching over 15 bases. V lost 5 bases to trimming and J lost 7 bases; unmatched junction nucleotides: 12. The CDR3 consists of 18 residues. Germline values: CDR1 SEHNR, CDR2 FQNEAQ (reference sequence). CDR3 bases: TGTGCCAGCAGCCCTGGACTAGCGGGAGGGAATGGTAAGAATGAGCAGTTCTTC. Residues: CASSPGLAGGNGKNEQFF.

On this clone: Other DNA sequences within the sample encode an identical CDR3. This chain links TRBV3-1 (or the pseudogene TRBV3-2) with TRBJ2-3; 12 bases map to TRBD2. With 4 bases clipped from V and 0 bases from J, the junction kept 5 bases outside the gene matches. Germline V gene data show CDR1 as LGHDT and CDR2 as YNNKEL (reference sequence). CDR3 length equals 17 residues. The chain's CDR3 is CASSRGLAGGSTDTQYF. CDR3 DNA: TGTGCCAGCAGCCGGGGACTAGCGGGCGGAAGCACAGATACGCAGTATTTT.